The 7 T cell receptor beta chains reported below all come from one sample, sequenced in a study of blood T cell repertoires in COVID-19. Assay used: immunoSEQ multiplex PCR; TCRdb lists only in-frame clones, some missing. The sample holds about 130,000 clones; about 89% are singletons and the top ten take around 18%. Sequencing input: peripheral blood. The source of these receptors is a man aged 45-60 years with active or convalescent COVID-19.

This clone was detected only once. The chain has TRBV19 and TRBJ1-1, with D possibly matching TRBD1 (5 bases). This CDR3 is built from 14 residues. Germline loops: CDR1 LNHDA, CDR2 SQIVND (reference sequence). V was trimmed by 9 bases and J by 1 base, leaving 15 bases between them. The CDR3 DNA reads as TGTGCCAGCTCGACAGTTGTAGCGAACACTGAAGCTTTCTTT. Translating it yields CASSTVVANTEAFF.

The rearrangement joins TRBV18 to TRBJ1-5; 8 nucleotides match TRBD1. This CDR3 spans 16 amino acids. Germline CDR1 is KGHSH and CDR2 is LQKENI. The junction had 6 bases not matched to a gene; V was cut back by 4 bases and J by 1 base. Written as DNA, the CDR3 is TGTGCCAGCTCACTAACAGGGGGGACAAGCAATCAGCCCCAGCATTTT. Its translation is CASSLTGGTSNQPQHF.

J is TRBJ2-7 and V is TRBV11-2, with TRBD1 matching 11 bases. J lost 11 bases, V lost 5 bases, and 14 bases had no gene match. Germline values: CDR1 SGHAT, CDR2 FQNNGV. The CDR3 consists of 15 residues. CDR3 loop: CASSKTGTGGTSKYF. In DNA, the CDR3 is TGTGCCAGCAGCAAAACCGGGACAGGGGGGACCTCGAAGTACTTC.

A remark on this clone: Within the sample, other DNA sequences also encode this same CDR3. This rearrangement joins TRBV15 to TRBJ2-7; TRBD2 is a possible D gene (6 bases). CDR1 is LNHNV and CDR2 is YYDKDF in the germline V gene (reference sequence). The CDR3 contains 13 residues. V was cut by 0 bases and J by 4 bases, with 7 bases left in between. In DNA, the CDR3 is TGTGCCACCAGCAGAGATCGGGGGTACGAGCAGTACTTC. Translation gives CATSRDRGYEQYF.

The V and J genes are TRBV28 and TRBJ2-5; D is undetermined. The CDR3 runs to 12 residues. CDR1 and CDR2 (germline): MDHEN, SYDVKM. V was pared by 4 bases and J by 9 bases, with 12 bases between. The DNA for the CDR3 is TGTGCCAGCAGTTCGATCTCTACAGCCCAGTACTTC. Translation: CASSSISTAQYF.

The genes are TRBV5-6 and TRBJ2-5; D might be TRBD1 (6 bases). V lost 2 bases, J lost 2 bases, and 10 bases lay in between. The germline V gene has CDR1 SGHDT and CDR2 YYEEEE. This CDR3 spans 14 amino acids. The chain's CDR3 is CASSFPGQQETQYF. The CDR3 DNA sequence: TGTGCCAGCAGCTTTCCCGGACAGCAAGAGACCCAGTACTTC. The full variable domain, in which reference TRBV5-6 and TRBJ2-5 provide the parts outside the CDR3, is DAGVTQSPTHLIKTRGQQVTLRCSPKSGHDTVSWYQQALGQGPQFIFQYYEEEERQRGNFPDRFSGHQFPNYSSELNVNALLLGDSALYLCASSFPGQQETQYFGPGTRLLVL.

The chain links TRBV6-5 to TRBJ2-1, with TRBD2 matching 7 bases. The CDR3 runs to 15 residues. In germline, CDR1 is MNHEY, CDR2 SVGAGI. With V trimmed by 1 base and J by 7 bases, 7 bases remained unmatched. The DNA for the CDR3 is TGTGCCAGCAGTTACTTCAAAGCGGGGAGTAATGAGCAGTTCTTC. This encodes CASSYFKAGSNEQFF.